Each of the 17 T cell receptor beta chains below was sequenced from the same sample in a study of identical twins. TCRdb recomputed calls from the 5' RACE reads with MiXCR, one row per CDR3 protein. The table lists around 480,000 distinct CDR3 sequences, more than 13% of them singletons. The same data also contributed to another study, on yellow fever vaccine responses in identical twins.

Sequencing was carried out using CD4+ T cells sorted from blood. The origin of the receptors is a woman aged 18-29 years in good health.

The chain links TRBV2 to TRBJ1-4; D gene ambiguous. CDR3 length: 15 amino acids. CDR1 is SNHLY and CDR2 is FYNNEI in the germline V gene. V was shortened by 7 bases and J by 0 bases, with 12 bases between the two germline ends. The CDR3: CASIGLGATNEKLFF. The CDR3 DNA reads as TGTGCCAGCATAGGGTTAGGTGCAACTAATGAAAAACTGTTTTTT.

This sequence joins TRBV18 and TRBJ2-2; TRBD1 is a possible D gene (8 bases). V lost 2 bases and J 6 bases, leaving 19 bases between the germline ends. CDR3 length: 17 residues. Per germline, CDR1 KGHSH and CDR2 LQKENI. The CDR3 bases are TGTGCCAGCTCACCATTGACCAGGACAGGGAGGGCCGGGGAGCTGTTTTTT. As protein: CASSPLTRTGRAGELFF.

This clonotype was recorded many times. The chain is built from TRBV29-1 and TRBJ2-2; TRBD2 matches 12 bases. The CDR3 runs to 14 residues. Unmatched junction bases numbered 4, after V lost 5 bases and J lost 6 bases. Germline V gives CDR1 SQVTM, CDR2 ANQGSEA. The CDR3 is CSVRTSGIAGELFF. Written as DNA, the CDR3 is TGCAGCGTTCGGACTAGCGGGATAGCCGGGGAGCTGTTTTTT.

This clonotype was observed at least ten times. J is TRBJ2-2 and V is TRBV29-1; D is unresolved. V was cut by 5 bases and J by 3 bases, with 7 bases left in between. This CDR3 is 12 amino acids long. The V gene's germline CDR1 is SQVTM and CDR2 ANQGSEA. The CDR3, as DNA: TGCAGCGTTTCAAGGGACACCGGGGAGCTGTTTTTT. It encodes CSVSRDTGELFF.

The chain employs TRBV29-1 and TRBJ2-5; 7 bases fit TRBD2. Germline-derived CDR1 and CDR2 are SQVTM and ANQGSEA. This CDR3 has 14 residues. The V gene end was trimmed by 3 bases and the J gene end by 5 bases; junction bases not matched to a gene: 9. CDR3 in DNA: TGCAGCGTTGACGGACTAGGGAGGGGTGAGACCCAGTACTTC. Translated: CSVDGLGRGETQYF.

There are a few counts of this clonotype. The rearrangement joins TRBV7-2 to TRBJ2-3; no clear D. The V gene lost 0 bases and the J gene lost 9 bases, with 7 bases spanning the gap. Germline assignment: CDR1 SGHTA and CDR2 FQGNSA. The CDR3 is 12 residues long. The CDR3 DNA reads TGTGCCAGCAGCTTAGCGGGATTAACGCAGTATTTT. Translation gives CASSLAGLTQYF.

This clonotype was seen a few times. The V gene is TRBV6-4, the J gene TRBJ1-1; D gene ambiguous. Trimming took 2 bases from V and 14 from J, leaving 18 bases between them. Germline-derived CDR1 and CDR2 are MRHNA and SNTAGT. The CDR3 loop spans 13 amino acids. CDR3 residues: CASSDQARGMLFF. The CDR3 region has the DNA TGTGCCAGCAGTGACCAAGCCCGAGGGATGCTGTTCTTT.

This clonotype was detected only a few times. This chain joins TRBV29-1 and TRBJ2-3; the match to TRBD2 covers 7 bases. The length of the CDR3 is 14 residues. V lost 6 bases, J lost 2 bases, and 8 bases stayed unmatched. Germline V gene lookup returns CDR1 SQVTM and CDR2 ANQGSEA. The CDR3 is CSVAQRDPTDTQYF. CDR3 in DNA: TGCAGCGTCGCTCAGCGGGACCCCACAGATACGCAGTATTTT.

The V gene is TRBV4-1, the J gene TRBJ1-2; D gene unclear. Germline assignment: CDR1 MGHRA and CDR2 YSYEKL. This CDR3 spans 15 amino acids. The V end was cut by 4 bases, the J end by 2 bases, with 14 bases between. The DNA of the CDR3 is TGCGCCAGCAGCCCACGCCGTAAACCGAACTATGGCTACACCTTC. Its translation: CASSPRRKPNYGYTF.

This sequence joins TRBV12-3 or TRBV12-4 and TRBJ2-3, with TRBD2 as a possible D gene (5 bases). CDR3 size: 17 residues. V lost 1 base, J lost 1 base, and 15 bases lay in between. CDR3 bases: TGTGCCAGCAGTTTAGTTCTAGCCTCCGCACGCACAGATACGCAGTATTTT. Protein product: CASSLVLASARTDTQYF.

The DNA of the CDR3 is TGCGCCAGCAGCTCGGTAATGGATAATTCACCCCTCCACTTT. It is translated as CASSSVMDNSPLHF. The chain recombines TRBV5-1 with TRBJ1-6, with no clear D. Germline loops: CDR1 SGHRS, CDR2 YFSETQ. The CDR3 extends over 14 amino acids. Deletions cut 3 bases from V and 5 bases from J, with 9 bases between. Using reference TRBV5-1 and TRBJ1-6 for the parts outside the CDR3, the full variable domain is KAGVTQTPRYLIKTRGQQVTLSCSPISGHRSVSWYQQTPGQGLQFLFEYFSETQRNKGNFPGRFSGRQFSNSRSEMNVSTLELGDSALYLCASSSVMDNSPLHFGNGTRLTVT.

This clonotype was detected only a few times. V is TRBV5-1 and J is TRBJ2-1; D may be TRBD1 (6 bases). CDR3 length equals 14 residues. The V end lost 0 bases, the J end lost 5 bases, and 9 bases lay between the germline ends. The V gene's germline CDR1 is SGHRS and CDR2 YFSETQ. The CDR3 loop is CASSLGGRNNEQFF. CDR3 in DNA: TGCGCCAGCAGCTTGGGGGGGCGGAACAATGAGCAGTTCTTC.

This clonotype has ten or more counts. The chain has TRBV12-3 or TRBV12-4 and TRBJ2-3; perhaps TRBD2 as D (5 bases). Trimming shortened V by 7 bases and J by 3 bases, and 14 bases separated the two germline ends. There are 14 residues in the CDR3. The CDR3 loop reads CASTPNGVTDTQYF. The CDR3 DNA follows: TGTGCCAGCACCCCGAACGGGGTAACAGATACGCAGTATTTT.

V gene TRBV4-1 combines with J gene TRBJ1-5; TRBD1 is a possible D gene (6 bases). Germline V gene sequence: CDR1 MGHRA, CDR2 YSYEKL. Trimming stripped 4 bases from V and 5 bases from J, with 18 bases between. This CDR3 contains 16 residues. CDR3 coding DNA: TGCGCCAGCAGCCGGATCCGGGGGCTAGAGGATCAGCCCCAGCATTTT. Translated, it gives CASSRIRGLEDQPQHF.

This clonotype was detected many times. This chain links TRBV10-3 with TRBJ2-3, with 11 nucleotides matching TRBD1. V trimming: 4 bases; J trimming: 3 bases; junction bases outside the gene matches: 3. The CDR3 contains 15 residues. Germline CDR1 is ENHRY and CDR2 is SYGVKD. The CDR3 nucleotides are TGTGCCATCAGTGGGACAGGGGGCGAGACAGATACGCAGTATTTT. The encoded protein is CAISGTGGETDTQYF.

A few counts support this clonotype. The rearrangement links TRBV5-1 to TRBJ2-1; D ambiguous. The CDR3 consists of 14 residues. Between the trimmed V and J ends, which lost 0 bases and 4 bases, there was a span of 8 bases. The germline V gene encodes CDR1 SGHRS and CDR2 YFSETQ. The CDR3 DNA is TGCGCCAGCAGCTTGGTGGGGAAATACAATGAGCAGTTCTTC. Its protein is CASSLVGKYNEQFF.

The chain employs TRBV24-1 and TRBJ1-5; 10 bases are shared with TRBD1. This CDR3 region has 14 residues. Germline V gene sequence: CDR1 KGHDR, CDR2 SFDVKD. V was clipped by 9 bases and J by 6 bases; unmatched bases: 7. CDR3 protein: CATSGTGATQPQHF. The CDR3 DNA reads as TGTGCCACCTCAGGGACAGGGGCAACTCAGCCCCAGCATTTT.